This paragraph reports one TCR beta chain. Its binding antigen is unknown. Nothing much larger sits one base from this clone, and base qualities are not available. The germline V gene encodes CDR1 SGDLS and CDR2 YYNGEE. Taken from cysteine to phenylalanine, the CDR3 has 14 residues. The kept DNA is CDR3 alone, 42 bases in frame from the first base. V sheds 4 bases and J sheds 7 bases, leaving 14 bases between their ends. TCRbeta CDR3 regions were amplified from genomic DNA using the immunoSEQ Assay, a bias-controlled multiplex PCR. The authors processed their data as follows. Within the assay, amplification of reference gene primers was used to estimate how many nucleated cells each sample contained. To quantify the absolute abundance of each unique TCRbeta CDR3 rearrangement, sequence reads were collapsed and filtered. Productive Simpson clonality was computed per sample as the square root of Simpson's diversity index over productive rearrangements. TCRdb obtained this table from immuneACCESS and retained in-frame rearrangements with V and J assigned. These tables miss some clones; where compared with another copy, unresolved V genes account for less than half of the shortfall, and the remainder is unexplained. V and J calls plus clone size are reproduced from that table; the DNA served to infer D and trimming. This sample comprises 50,000 to 65,000 clones, about nine tenths of them detected only once. 20% to 25% of the sample goes to the ten largest clones.

The data are from a study of blood T cell repertoires in COVID-19 (dated by TCRdb to the early 2020s). Describing the broader study: Collaborator samples came from the United States, Italy and Spain and covered acute and convalescent phases of COVID-19. The repertoires were made available in a free public database intended to serve as a resource for research on the immune response to SARS-CoV-2. Deeply sampled blood TCRbeta repertoires from subjects exposed to, actively infected with, or recovered from COVID-19 were included in the dataset. The material from the prospective study consisted of cDNA or gDNA derived from T cells, B-cell-depleted T cells, or PBMCs. Samples came from the ongoing ImmuneRACE study (first 160 participants) plus 1,254 subjects from 6 global collaborators. Where available, HLA class I and class II types were obtained from metadata supplied by the sample provider rather than from assay-based typing. A de-identified subject ID, COVID-19 status, age in years and sex were almost always included in the sample metadata.

In Seattle, one collaborating source enrolled patients while the infection was active and tracked those patients longitudinally over the course of disease. Collaborating institutions collected whole blood in K2EDTA tubes following their own protocols. Collaborator samples were shipped for TCRbeta analysis as frozen whole blood, isolated PBMCs, or DNA extracted from either sample type. What the study reported, not specific to this receptor: The amount of clinical and demographic metadata varied by source and participant and was provided uncurated.

The chain uses TRBV9 and TRBJ1-4; the D region possibly corresponds to TRBD1 (5 bases align). Sample: peripheral blood. This receptor was taken from a woman of 80 years or more with COVID-19, enrolled during active disease. The nucleotide sequence is TGTGCCAGCAGCACAGGTGGCCTGATTGAAAAACTGTTTTTT. Its protein reads: CASSTGGLIEKLFF.